This is a list of T cell receptor beta chains from one sample in a study of cytomegalovirus exposure and HLA in healthy donors. TCRdb keeps only in-frame clones here, not all; method: immunoSEQ multiplex PCR. The sample records 90,000 to 110,000 clones, more than 65% being singletons. Sequencing was carried out using PBMCs. Receptors were obtained from a man aged 25-40 years in good health and CMV-seronegative. Each CDR3 is given without its conserved first and last residue. The order of the fields is V gene, CDR3 protein.

>TRBV19
ATSEGLGNQPQH
>TRBV5-4
ASSSEPFGSGGFNEQF
>TRBV7-2
ASSSTGGNQPQH
>TRBV7-3
ASSLTGYNGELF
>TRBV6-1
ASGRDLRLQY
>TRBV6-1
ASSPRLASPYEQY
>TRBV28
ASSSFVRETQY
>TRBV7-9
ASSLILAEPLAAGHEQY
>TRBV10-3
AISPGLAGYNEQF
>TRBV4-3
ASSPVRARGETQY
>TRBV6-5
ASSRGQGMNTEAF
>TRBV9
ASSPRTGGIDEQF
>TRBV7-9
ASSRGMDGYT
>TRBV5-1
ASSFIAGGSEQF
>TRBV7-2
ASSFGGSGANVLT
>TRBV7-2
ASSLAAGGLDTQY
>TRBV15
ATSTGQESYSNQPQH
>TRBV30
AWKQDLRGDTQY
>TRBV5-1
ASSFGESSYNEQF
>TRBV29-1
SVQREGGETQY
>TRBV6-6
ASSYSNPGGGSEQY
>TRBV5-1
ASSRGLADSSYNEQF
>TRBV12-1
ASSFEGSHSGNTIY
>TRBV19
ASSRQGINQPQH
>TRBV9
ASSANIGGFTEAF
>TRBV30
AWSKSGGYNEQF
>TRBV6-1
ASSATVYGYT
>TRBV7-2
ASSLGATNNSPLH
>TRBV11-3
ASSLNQGYEQF
>TRBV7-9
ASILTSGTPGELF
>TRBV11-2
ASSLGPDNYEQY
>TRBV7-3
ASSLPAGELF
>TRBV6-5
ASSHGLAGSNEQF
>TRBV7-3
ASSLTGTYNEQF
>TRBV19
ASSPDRTGYGYT
>TRBV30
AWVQEGARSYEQY
>TRBV4-3
ASSQDASYEQY
>TRBV5-4
ASSLGPQSGSTDTQY
>TRBV7-8
ASSPYSIAGGPYEQY